This T cell receptor (beta chain) was retrieved from a study of blood T cell repertoires in COVID-19 (dated by TCRdb to 2020 to 2021). In the study overall: Samples from collaborators originated in the United States, Italy and Spain and spanned both the acute and convalescent phases of COVID-19. The material from the prospective study consisted of cDNA or gDNA derived from T cells, B-cell-depleted T cells, or PBMCs. The dataset comprised deeply sampled blood TCRbeta repertoires from subjects exposed to, actively infected with, or recovered from COVID-19. A freely available public database, intended as a resource for researchers studying the immune response to SARS-CoV-2, is where the repertoires were released. Samples were obtained from the ongoing ImmuneRACE study (first 160 participants) and from about 1,300 subjects provided by 6 global collaborators. Sample metadata almost always included a de-identified subject ID, COVID-19 status, age in years and sex. Where available, HLA class I and class II types were obtained from metadata supplied by the sample provider rather than from assay-based typing.

General study outcomes and caveats: How much clinical and demographic metadata was included differed by source and by participant, and the metadata was provided uncurated.

In Seattle, one collaborating source enrolled patients while the infection was active and tracked those patients longitudinally over the course of disease. Collaborating institutions collected whole blood in K2EDTA tubes following their own protocols. For TCRbeta analysis, collaborator samples were shipped as frozen whole blood, as isolated PBMCs, or as DNA extracted from either sample type. The immunoSEQ Assay, a bias-controlled multiplex PCR, was used to amplify TCRbeta CDR3 regions from genomic DNA. The study's processing was this. The number of nucleated cells in each sample was estimated by amplification of reference gene primers within the assay. Sequence reads were collapsed and filtered to measure the absolute abundance of every unique TCRbeta CDR3 rearrangement. Productive Simpson clonality was computed per sample as the square root of Simpson's diversity index over productive rearrangements. TCRdb took this table from immuneACCESS and kept in-frame rearrangements with V and J called. Such tables lack part of the clones; where checked against another copy, unresolved V genes explain under half of the gap, and the rest is unexplained. The V and J calls and clone size are taken from that table; D and trimming were inferred from the DNA. The sample has 200,000 to 250,000 clones on record, 90% of them singletons. The ten largest clones represent 2.7% of the sample.

To note about this clone: Which antigen it targets is not known. Within one base of it there is no much larger clone, and no base qualities were kept.

CDR1 and CDR2 were assigned from the germline V gene as MDHEN and SYDVKM. Cut back by 5 bases and 4 bases, the V and J ends lie 20 bases apart. The CDR3 sequence holds 16 residues, the cysteine and phenylalanine included. Only CDR3 DNA remains: 48 bases, in frame from the first base. The source material was peripheral blood. The receptor was isolated from a man aged 30 to 45 with COVID-19, enrolled during active disease. Rearrangement joined TRBV28 to TRBJ1-1; TRBD1 is perhaps the D gene, given 5 matching bases. The CDR3 reads as follows: CASSPSPPGLGTEAFF. The DNA sequence is given as TGTGCCAGCAGTCCTTCCCCTCCGGGACTGGGCACTGAAGCTTTCTTT.